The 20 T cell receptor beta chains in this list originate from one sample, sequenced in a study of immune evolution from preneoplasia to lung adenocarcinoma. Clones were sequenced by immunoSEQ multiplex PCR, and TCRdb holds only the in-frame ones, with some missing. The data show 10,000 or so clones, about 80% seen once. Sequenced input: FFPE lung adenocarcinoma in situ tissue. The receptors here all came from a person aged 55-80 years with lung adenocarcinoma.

For the CDR3, the DNA is TGCAGCGTTGTTCCTCCGGGACAGACAGATACGCAGTATTTT. Its translation: CSVVPPGQTDTQYF. The V gene is TRBV29-1, the J gene TRBJ2-3; 7 nucleotides align to TRBD1. The CDR3 covers 14 residues. The trim removed 4 bases at V and 3 bases at J, leaving 7 bases unmatched. Germline V CDR1 and CDR2: SQVTM, ANQGSEA.

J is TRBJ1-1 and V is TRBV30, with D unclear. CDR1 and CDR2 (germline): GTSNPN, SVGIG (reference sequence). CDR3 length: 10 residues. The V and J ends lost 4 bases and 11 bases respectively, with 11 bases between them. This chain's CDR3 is CAWMELWAFF. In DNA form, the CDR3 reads TGTGCCTGGATGGAGCTTTGGGCTTTCTTT.

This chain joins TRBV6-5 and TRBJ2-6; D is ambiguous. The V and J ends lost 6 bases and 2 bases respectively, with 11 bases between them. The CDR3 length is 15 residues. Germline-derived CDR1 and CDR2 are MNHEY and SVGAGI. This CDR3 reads CASSRTATGANVLTF. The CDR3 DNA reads TGTGCCAGCAGCCGAACAGCAACTGGGGCCAACGTCCTGACTTTC.

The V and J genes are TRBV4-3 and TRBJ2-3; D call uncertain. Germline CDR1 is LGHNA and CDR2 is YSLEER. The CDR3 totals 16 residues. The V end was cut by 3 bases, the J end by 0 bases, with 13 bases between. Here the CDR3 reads CASSHQTLSSTDTQYF. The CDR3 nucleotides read TGCGCCAGCAGCCATCAGACACTATCCAGCACAGATACGCAGTATTTT.

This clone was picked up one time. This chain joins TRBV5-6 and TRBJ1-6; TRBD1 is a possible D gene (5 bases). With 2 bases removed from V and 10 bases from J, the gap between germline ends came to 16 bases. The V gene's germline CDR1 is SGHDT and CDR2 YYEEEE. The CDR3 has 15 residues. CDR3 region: CASSLARGTRSPLHF. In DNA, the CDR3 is TGTGCCAGCAGCTTAGCTAGGGGAACTCGATCACCCCTCCACTTT.

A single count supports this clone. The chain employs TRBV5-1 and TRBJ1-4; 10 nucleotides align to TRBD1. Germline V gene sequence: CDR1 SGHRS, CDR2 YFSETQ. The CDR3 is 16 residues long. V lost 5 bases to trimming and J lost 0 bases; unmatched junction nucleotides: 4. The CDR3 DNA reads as TGCGCCAGCAGAATGACAGGGGGCCCAACTAATGAAAAACTGTTTTTT. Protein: CASRMTGGPTNEKLFF.

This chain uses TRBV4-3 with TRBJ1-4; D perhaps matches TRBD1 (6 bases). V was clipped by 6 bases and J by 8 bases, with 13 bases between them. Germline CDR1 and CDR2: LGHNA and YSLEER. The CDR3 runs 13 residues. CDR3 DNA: TGCGCCAGCAGGTCTGGGGGCCGGGAAAAACTGTTTTTT. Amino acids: CASRSGGREKLFF.

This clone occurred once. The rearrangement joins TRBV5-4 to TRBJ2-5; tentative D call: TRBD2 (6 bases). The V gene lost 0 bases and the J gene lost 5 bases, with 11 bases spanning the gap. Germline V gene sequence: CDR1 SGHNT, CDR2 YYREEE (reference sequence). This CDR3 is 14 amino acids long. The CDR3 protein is CASSLGSGAETQYF. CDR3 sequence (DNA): TGTGCCAGCAGCTTGGGGTCGGGAGCGGAGACCCAGTACTTC.

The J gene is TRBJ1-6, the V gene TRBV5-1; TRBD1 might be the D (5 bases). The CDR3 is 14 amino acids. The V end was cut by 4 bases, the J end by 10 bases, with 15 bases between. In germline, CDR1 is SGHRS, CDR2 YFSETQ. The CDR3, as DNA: TGCGCCAGCAGCGGGGGGGAGGGGAACTCACCCCTCCACTTT. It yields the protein CASSGGEGNSPLHF.

CDR3 amino acids: CASSDGGITDTQYF. As DNA, the CDR3 is TGTGCCAGCAGTGATGGCGGGATCACAGATACGCAGTATTTT. The chain employs TRBV25-1 and TRBJ2-3; D is perhaps TRBD2 (6 bases). The V end lost 3 bases, the J end lost 2 bases, and 9 bases lay between the germline ends. CDR1 is MGHDK, CDR2 SYGVNS, per germline. The CDR3 loop spans 14 amino acids.

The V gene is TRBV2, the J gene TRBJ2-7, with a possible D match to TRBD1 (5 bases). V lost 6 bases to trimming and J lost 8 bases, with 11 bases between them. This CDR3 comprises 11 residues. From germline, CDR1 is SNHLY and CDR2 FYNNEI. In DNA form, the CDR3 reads TGTGCCAGCAGCTTACCAGGGAAGCAGTACTTC. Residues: CASSLPGKQYF.

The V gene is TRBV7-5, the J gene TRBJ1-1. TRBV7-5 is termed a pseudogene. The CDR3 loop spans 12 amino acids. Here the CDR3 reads CARSHHFAEAFF. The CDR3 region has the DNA TGTGCCAGAAGCCACCATTTCGCTGAAGCTTTCTTT.

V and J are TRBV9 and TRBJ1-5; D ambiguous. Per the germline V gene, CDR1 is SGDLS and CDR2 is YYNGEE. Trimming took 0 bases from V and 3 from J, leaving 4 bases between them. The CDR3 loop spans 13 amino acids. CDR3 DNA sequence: TGTGCCAGCAGCGTAGGATCCAATCAGCCCCAGCATTTT. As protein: CASSVGSNQPQHF.

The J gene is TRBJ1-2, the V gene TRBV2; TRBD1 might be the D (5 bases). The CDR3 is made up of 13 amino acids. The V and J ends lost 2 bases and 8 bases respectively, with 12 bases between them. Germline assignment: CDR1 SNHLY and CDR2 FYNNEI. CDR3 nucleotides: TGTGCCAGCAGTGAACGGGGGGAAACGGGCTACACCTTC. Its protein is CASSERGETGYTF.

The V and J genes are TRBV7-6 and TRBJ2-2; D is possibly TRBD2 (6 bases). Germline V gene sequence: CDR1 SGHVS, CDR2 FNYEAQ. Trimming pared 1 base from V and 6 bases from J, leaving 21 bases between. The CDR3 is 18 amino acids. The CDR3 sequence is CASSLVLFLEGRAGELFF. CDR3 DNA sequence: TGTGCCAGCAGCTTAGTTTTATTTTTGGAGGGCAGAGCCGGGGAGCTGTTTTTT.

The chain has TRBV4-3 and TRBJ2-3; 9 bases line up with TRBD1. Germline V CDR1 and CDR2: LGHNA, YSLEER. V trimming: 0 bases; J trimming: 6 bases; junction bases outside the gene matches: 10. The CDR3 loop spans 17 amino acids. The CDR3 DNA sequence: TGCGCCAGCAGCCAAGACCCCCCCGGACAGGGGTTGGATACGCAGTATTTT. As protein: CASSQDPPGQGLDTQYF.

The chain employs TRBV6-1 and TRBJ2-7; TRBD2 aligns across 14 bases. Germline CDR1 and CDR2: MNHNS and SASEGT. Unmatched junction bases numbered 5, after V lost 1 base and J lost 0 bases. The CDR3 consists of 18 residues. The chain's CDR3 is CASSEGLAGGRSSYEQYF. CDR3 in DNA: TGTGCCAGCAGTGAAGGACTAGCGGGGGGGAGGAGCTCCTACGAGCAGTACTTC.

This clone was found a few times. CDR3 loop: CAWREGGLGGNTIYF. CDR3 DNA: TGTGCCTGGAGGGAAGGGGGTCTTGGTGGAAACACCATATATTTT. The chain employs TRBV30 and TRBJ1-3; maybe TRBD1 (6 bases). With 3 bases removed from V and 3 bases from J, the gap between germline ends came to 15 bases. CDR1 is GTSNPN and CDR2 is SVGIG in the germline V gene (reference sequence). The CDR3 is 15 residues long.

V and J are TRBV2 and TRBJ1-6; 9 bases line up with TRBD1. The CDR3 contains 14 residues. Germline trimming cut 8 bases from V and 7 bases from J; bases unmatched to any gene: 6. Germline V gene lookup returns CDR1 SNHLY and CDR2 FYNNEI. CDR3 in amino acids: CASEPDRGNSPLHF. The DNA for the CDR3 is TGTGCCAGCGAACCCGACAGGGGGAATTCACCCCTCCACTTT.

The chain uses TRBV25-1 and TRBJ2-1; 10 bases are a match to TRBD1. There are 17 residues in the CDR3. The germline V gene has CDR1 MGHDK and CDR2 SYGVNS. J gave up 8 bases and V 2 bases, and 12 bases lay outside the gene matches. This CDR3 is CASSEPYGTGVKDEQFF. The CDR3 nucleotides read TGTGCCAGCAGTGAACCGTATGGGACAGGGGTGAAAGATGAGCAGTTCTTC.